The entry that follows covers one T cell receptor (beta chain) sequence. As yet, its antigen is unknown. TCRdb passed the 5' RACE reads through MiXCR, listing each CDR3 protein once. The table records a few hundred thousand distinct CDR3 sequences, roughly 13% of them present only once. The data derive from a study of CD8 T cells in ankylosing spondylitis. Study-wide results and limits: Reportedly, matched ankylosing spondylitis synovial fluid was significantly enriched for disease-linked clones. One TCR beta motif, made up of eight or nine highly homologous variants, appeared characteristic of ankylosing spondylitis blood.

Trimming shortened V by 4 bases and J by 6 bases, and 9 bases separated the two germline ends. This CDR3 comprises 12 residues. The germline V gene encodes CDR1 LNHDA and CDR2 SQIVND (reference sequence). The J gene is TRBJ1-1, the V gene TRBV19; tentative D call: TRBD1 (5 bases). This clonotype was sampled from a male donor with ankylosing spondylitis. The sample consisted of blood, either unsorted or a sorted T cell fraction (not recorded which). CDR3: CASSNGRAEAFF. The CDR3 region has the DNA TGTGCCAGTAGTAACGGCAGGGCTGAAGCTTTCTTT.